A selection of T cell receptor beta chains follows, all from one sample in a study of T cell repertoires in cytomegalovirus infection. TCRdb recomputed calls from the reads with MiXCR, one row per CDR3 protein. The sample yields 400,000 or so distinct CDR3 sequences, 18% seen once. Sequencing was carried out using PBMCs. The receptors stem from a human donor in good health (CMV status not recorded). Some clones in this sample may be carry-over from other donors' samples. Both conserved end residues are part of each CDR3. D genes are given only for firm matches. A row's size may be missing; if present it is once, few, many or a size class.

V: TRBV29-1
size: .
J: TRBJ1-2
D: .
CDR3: CSYFGGAPYGYTF
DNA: TGCAGCTATTTTGGCGGGGCCCCCTATGGCTACACCTTC

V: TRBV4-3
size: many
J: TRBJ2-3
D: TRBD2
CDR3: CASSQDRGGQTQYF
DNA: TGCGCCAGCAGCCAAGATCGGGGAGGGCAGACGCAGTATTTT

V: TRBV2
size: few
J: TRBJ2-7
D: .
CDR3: CASREREYEQYF
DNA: TGTGCCAGCAGAGAAAGGGAGTACGAGCAGTACTTC

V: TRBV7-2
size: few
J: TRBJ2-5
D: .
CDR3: CASSSLQPGTQYF
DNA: TGTGCCAGCAGCTCCCTTCAACCCGGGACCCAGTACTTC

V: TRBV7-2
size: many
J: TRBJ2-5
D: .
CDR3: CASSSQYKETQYF
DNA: TGTGCCAGCAGCTCACAATACAAAGAGACCCAGTACTTC

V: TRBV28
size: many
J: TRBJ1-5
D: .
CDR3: CASSPTTGLNQPQHF
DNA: TGTGCCAGCAGCCCCACGACAGGCCTGAATCAGCCCCAGCATTTT

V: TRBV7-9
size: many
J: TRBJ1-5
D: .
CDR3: CASSFSSGESNQPQHF
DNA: TGTGCCAGCAGCTTTAGCTCAGGGGAAAGCAATCAGCCCCAGCATTTT

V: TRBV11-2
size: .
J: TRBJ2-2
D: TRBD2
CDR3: CASSLTSPHTGELFF
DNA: TGTGCCAGCAGCTTGACTAGCCCCCACACCGGGGAGCTGTTTTTT

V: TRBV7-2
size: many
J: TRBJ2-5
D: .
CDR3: CASSPDAETQYF
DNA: TGTGCCAGCAGCCCGGACGCCGAGACCCAGTACTTC

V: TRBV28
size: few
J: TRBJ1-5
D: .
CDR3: CASSPPGLYQPQHF
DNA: TGTGCCAGCAGTCCACCAGGGTTATATCAGCCCCAGCATTTT

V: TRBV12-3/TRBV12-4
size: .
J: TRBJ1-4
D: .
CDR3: CASSLDTPHLLQIGTNEKLFF
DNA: TGTGCCAGCAGTTTAGATACCCCCCACCTCCTACAGATTGGTACTAATGAAAAACTGTTTTTT

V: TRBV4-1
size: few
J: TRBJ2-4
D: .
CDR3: CASSQPGTKNIQYF
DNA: TGCGCCAGCAGCCAACCCGGGACCAAAAACATTCAGTACTTC

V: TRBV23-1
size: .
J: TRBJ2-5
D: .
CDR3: CASSQSASGKKETQYF
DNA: TGCGCCAGCAGTCAATCCGCGTCAGGGAAGAAAGAGACCCAGTACTTC

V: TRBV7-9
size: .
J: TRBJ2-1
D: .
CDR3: CASSSKGPGGYNEQFF
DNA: TGTGCCAGCAGCTCTAAGGGACCGGGCGGGTACAATGAGCAGTTCTTC

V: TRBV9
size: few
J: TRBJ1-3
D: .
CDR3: CASSVSVIGNTIYF
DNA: TGTGCCAGCAGCGTAAGTGTGATTGGAAACACCATATATTTT

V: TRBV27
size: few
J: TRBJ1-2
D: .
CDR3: CASSPAGQIYGYTF
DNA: TGTGCCAGCAGTCCGGCCGGACAGATCTATGGCTACACCTTC